A selection of T cell receptor beta chains follows, all from one sample in a study of coeliac disease. TCRdb keeps only in-frame clones here, not all; method: immunoSEQ multiplex PCR. The top ten clones hold about 6% of a sample with 3,000 to 5,000 clones, 50% to 60% of them seen once. The source material was lymphocytes from the gut lamina propria. These receptors were obtained from a man in his 70s without celiac disease. The CDR3 runs from the conserved cysteine through the conserved F or W. The D gene is left open where the match is weak. For some rows the clone size is stated as once, few or many, or as a class when expanded; others skip it.

abundance: -
j_gene: TRBJ1-5
v_gene: TRBV6-6
d_gene: -
CDR3aa: CASSEGLGFNQPQHF
CDR3nt: TGTGCCAGCAGTGAGGGACTGGGTTTTAATCAGCCCCAGCATTTT

abundance: -
j_gene: TRBJ2-1
v_gene: TRBV7-2
d_gene: TRBD2
CDR3aa: CASSFGGAGYNEQFF
CDR3nt: TGTGCCAGCAGCTTCGGGGGGGCGGGGTACAATGAGCAGTTCTTC

abundance: -
j_gene: TRBJ2-7
v_gene: TRBV21-1
d_gene: -
CDR3aa: CASSSPGTSGPSSYEQYF
CDR3nt: TGTGCCAGCAGCAGTCCCGGGACTAGCGGGCCGAGCTCCTACGAGCAGTACTTC

abundance: once
j_gene: TRBJ2-2
v_gene: TRBV13
d_gene: TRBD1
CDR3aa: CASSSETGSGELFF
CDR3nt: TGTGCCAGCAGCTCGGAGACAGGGTCCGGGGAGCTGTTTTTT

abundance: -
j_gene: TRBJ1-2
v_gene: TRBV6-5
d_gene: -
CDR3aa: CASSYSYRLANYGYTF
CDR3nt: TGTGCCAGCAGTTACTCCTACAGGCTCGCTAACTATGGCTACACCTTC

abundance: -
j_gene: TRBJ2-3
v_gene: TRBV2
d_gene: -
CDR3aa: CASRRATGKGTDTQYF
CDR3nt: TGTGCCAGCAGAAGAGCAACAGGGAAGGGCACAGATACGCAGTATTTT

abundance: -
j_gene: TRBJ2-7
v_gene: TRBV6-5
d_gene: -
CDR3aa: CASSYEGGGGLHF
CDR3nt: TGTGCCAGCAGTTACGAGGGGGGGGGCGGATTGCACTTC

abundance: -
j_gene: TRBJ1-2
v_gene: TRBV9
d_gene: TRBD1
CDR3aa: CASSLSGGGKHGYTF
CDR3nt: TGTGCTAGCAGCCTATCAGGGGGCGGAAAGCATGGCTACACCTTC

abundance: -
j_gene: TRBJ2-1
v_gene: TRBV5-4
d_gene: -
CDR3aa: CASSLTGMTANEQFF
CDR3nt: TGTGCCAGCAGCTTAACAGGGATGACGGCCAATGAGCAGTTCTTC

abundance: once
j_gene: TRBJ2-1
v_gene: TRBV7-3
d_gene: TRBD2
CDR3aa: CASSFSGGGSYNEQFF
CDR3nt: TGTGCCAGCAGCTTTAGCGGGGGAGGCTCCTACAATGAGCAGTTCTTC